This T cell receptor beta chain emerged from a study of blood T cell repertoires in COVID-19. About the study: Sites in the United States, Italy and Spain provided acute and convalescent COVID-19 samples. Sample material is recorded as cDNA or gDNA derived from T cells, B-cell-depleted T cells, or PBMCs.

Germline V gene data show CDR1 as SGHRS and CDR2 as YFSETQ. The CDR3 spans 17 residues. V lost 7 bases to trimming and J lost 0 bases; unmatched junction nucleotides: 13. The method was immunoSEQ multiplex PCR; TCRdb's version includes in-frame clones alone and lacks a portion of them. Here the sample spans tens of thousands of clones, roughly nine tenths being singletons. The sequenced sample consisted of peripheral blood. The origin of this receptor is a man between 60 and 75 years old with acute or convalescent COVID-19. The chain couples TRBV5-1 to TRBJ1-3; 7 nucleotides match TRBD1. CDR3 protein: CASGLGGQRHSGNTIYF. The CDR3 DNA is TGCGCCAGCGGACTCGGGGGACAGCGTCACTCTGGAAACACCATATATTTT.